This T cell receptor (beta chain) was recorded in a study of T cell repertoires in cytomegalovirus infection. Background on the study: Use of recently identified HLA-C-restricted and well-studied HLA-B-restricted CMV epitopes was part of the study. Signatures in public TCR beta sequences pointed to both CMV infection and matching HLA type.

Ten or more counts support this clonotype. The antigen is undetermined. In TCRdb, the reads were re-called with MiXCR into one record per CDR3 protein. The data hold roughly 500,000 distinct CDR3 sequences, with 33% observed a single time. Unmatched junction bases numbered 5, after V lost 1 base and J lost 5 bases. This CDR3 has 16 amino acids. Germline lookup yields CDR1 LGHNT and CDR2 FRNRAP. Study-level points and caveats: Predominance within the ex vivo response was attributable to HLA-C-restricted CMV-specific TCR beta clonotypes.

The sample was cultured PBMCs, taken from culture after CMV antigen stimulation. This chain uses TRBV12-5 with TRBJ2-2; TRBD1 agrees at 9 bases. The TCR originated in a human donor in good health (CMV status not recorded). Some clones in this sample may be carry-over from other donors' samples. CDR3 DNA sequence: TGTGCTAGTGGTTTGGCACAGGGGGCCGGAACCGGGGAGCTGTTTTTT. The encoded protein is CASGLAQGAGTGELFF.